These T cell receptor beta chains were read from a single sample in a study of early T cells in non-severe SARS-CoV-2 infection. MiXCR, applied by TCRdb to the 5' RACE reads, yields one record per CDR3 protein. The sample contains tens of thousands of distinct CDR3 sequences, less than 7% of which appear only once. Sequenced material: whole blood, taken at baseline. These receptors originate from an adult who was a healthcare worker with PCR-confirmed SARS-CoV-2 infection or an uninfected control (not recorded which). Each CDR3 is given with its conserved first and last residue. A D gene is named only where the DNA matches it firmly. Not all rows give a size; the values are once, few, many and, for expanded clones, a class.

cdr3_nt	cdr3_aa	v_call	d_call	j_call	clone_size
TGTGCCACCAGCGTACTTCAGGAGTACACTGAAGCTTTCTTT	CATSVLQEYTEAFF	TRBV15	.	TRBJ1-1	many
TGTGCCAGCAGTTCTGGACTAGCGCTTTCGGAAGAGCAGTACTTC	CASSSGLALSEEQYF	TRBV12-3/TRBV12-4	TRBD2	TRBJ2-7	many
TGCGCCAGCAGCCACCCGACAGGGGGACAATACGAGCAGTACTTC	CASSHPTGGQYEQYF	TRBV4-1	TRBD1	TRBJ2-7	many
TGTGCCAGCAGCTTAGCGGTAACAGGGGGAGAGACCCAGTACTTC	CASSLAVTGGETQYF	TRBV7-9	TRBD1	TRBJ2-5	many
TGCAGTGCTAGGGCTGGGGCTAGCGGAAGCACAGATACGCAGTATTTT	CSARAGASGSTDTQYF	TRBV20-1	TRBD2	TRBJ2-3	many
TGTGCCAGCAGCTTCCGAGGGTCCGTTACGCAGTATTTT	CASSFRGSVTQYF	TRBV3-1	.	TRBJ2-3	many
TGTGCCAGCAGCGTAAAAGGGGACGGGGAGCAGTACTTC	CASSVKGDGEQYF	TRBV9	.	TRBJ2-7	many
TGTGCCAGCAGTTCCCGCGCGGAGCACGGCTACACCTTC	CASSSRAEHGYTF	TRBV6-2/TRBV6-3	.	TRBJ1-2	many
TGTGCCTGCGAACTCCCCGGGCACAGGACCCAGTACTTC	CACELPGHRTQYF	TRBV30	.	TRBJ2-5	.
TGTGCCTGGACGTGGGGACAGGGAATGGGCGAGCAGTACTTC	CAWTWGQGMGEQYF	TRBV30	TRBD1	TRBJ2-7	many
TGTGCCTGGAGGCCTGGCGGGAGGGAGAACACTGAAGCTTTCTTT	CAWRPGGRENTEAFF	TRBV30	.	TRBJ1-1	many
TGTGCCACCAGTGATTCTTCCAGGGGCTCCTACAATGAGCAGTTCTTC	CATSDSSRGSYNEQFF	TRBV24-1	.	TRBJ2-1	many
TGCAGTGCTAGAGCGCCGACAGGGACCTACGAGCAGTACTTC	CSARAPTGTYEQYF	TRBV20-1	TRBD1	TRBJ2-7	few
TGTGCCAGCAGCTTATATGGCGTCGGGGACGCCCCATTCTTC	CASSLYGVGDAPFF	TRBV7-6	.	TRBJ2-1	.
TGTGCCAGCAGTCAGGGGCACTCCTACGAGCAGTACTTC	CASSQGHSYEQYF	TRBV6-5	.	TRBJ2-7	many
TGTGCCATCAGTGATGGGGACGGCTACACCTTC	CAISDGDGYTF	TRBV10-3	.	TRBJ1-2	many
TGCGCCAGCAGTGAGTCTACAGCCACTGGAAACACCATATATTTT	CASSESTATGNTIYF	TRBV10-1	.	TRBJ1-3	many
TGTGCCAGCGGGAGGGCCTCTGGAAACACCATATATTTT	CASGRASGNTIYF	TRBV14	.	TRBJ1-3	many
TGTGCCAGCAGCCGCGGGGCAGGGGGCTATGGCTACACCTTC	CASSRGAGGYGYTF	TRBV5-4	TRBD1	TRBJ1-2	many
TGTGCCAGCAGCCGGAGGGACCCCCTCGGGACCCAGTACTTC	CASSRRDPLGTQYF	TRBV7-9	.	TRBJ2-5	many
TGTGCCAGCTCACCCATCCATCTCCAAGAGACCCAGTACTTC	CASSPIHLQETQYF	TRBV18	.	TRBJ2-5	few
TGTGCCACCGCAAACACGGCCTACGAGCAGTACTTC	CATANTAYEQYF	TRBV2	.	TRBJ2-7	many
TGTGCCAGCAGTTACGCCCTCTACAATGAGCAGTTCTTC	CASSYALYNEQFF	TRBV6-6	.	TRBJ2-1	many
TGTGCCAGCAGCCTGACAAGGTTAGGGACTAGCGGGAGCTACGAGCAGTACTTC	CASSLTRLGTSGSYEQYF	TRBV3-1	TRBD2	TRBJ2-7	.
TGTGCCAGCAGGGCAGCAGATACGCAGTATTTT	CASRAADTQYF	TRBV2	.	TRBJ2-3	many
TGTGCCAGCAGCCAAGATCAGCGAGGCACAGATACGCAGTATTTT	CASSQDQRGTDTQYF	TRBV3-1	.	TRBJ2-3	few
TGTGCCAGCAGCCCCGGGGGGGGAGGACAGCCCCAGCATTTT	CASSPGGGGQPQHF	TRBV5-4	.	TRBJ1-5	many
TGTGCCACCAGTGACACGAGGTCTGGGGCCAACGTCCTGACTTTC	CATSDTRSGANVLTF	TRBV24-1	.	TRBJ2-6	.
TGTGCCAGCAGTTCCCACCGGGCAGGGCCCGCGAACGAGCAGTACTTC	CASSSHRAGPANEQYF	TRBV6-2/TRBV6-3	.	TRBJ2-7	many
TGTGCCAGCTCACCGGGCAGGGGGGACTCCTACGAGCAGTACTTC	CASSPGRGDSYEQYF	TRBV18	.	TRBJ2-7	many
TGTGCCAGCAGTGAATTCCTAGCGGGAGCCGAGCAGTACTTC	CASSEFLAGAEQYF	TRBV6-1	TRBD2	TRBJ2-7	many
TGTGCCAGCAGCTACGGGACTAGCGCGCAAGAGACCCAGTACTTC	CASSYGTSAQETQYF	TRBV5-4	TRBD2	TRBJ2-5	many
TGTGCCAGCAGCTTGGGCAGGGGGCCGACGCCTGAAGCTTTCTTT	CASSLGRGPTPEAFF	TRBV13	TRBD1	TRBJ1-1	few
TGTGCCACCCAGGGGACAGGGACCGACGAGCAGTACTTC	CATQGTGTDEQYF	TRBV24-1	TRBD1	TRBJ2-7	many
TGCAGTGCTAGATCGACAGGGAGGGGAGGAGGAGGCACTGAAGCTTTCTTT	CSARSTGRGGGGTEAFF	TRBV20-1	TRBD1	TRBJ1-1	many
TGTGCCAGCAGTGAAGGGACTAGCGGGAGGACGCATACGCAGTATTTT	CASSEGTSGRTHTQYF	TRBV25-1	TRBD2	TRBJ2-3	.
TGTGCCAGCAGCACCCCCGGCGGGGCCGGGGAGCTGTTTTTT	CASSTPGGAGELFF	TRBV7-2	.	TRBJ2-2	.
TGTGCCAGCAGCCAAGGGGGCCTAGCGAGTTGGTGGGACATTCAGTACTTC	CASSQGGLASWWDIQYF	TRBV3-1	.	TRBJ2-4	.
TGTGCCAGCAGTATATCCGGGACGGCTAACTATGGCTACACCTTC	CASSISGTANYGYTF	TRBV5-4	.	TRBJ1-2	.
TGCAGTGCTCCCCGCGGGGTCGAGCAGTTCTTC	CSAPRGVEQFF	TRBV20-1	.	TRBJ2-1	many
TGTGCCTGGAGTAGGGGGACAGGGTTGCGCGAGCAGTACTTC	CAWSRGTGLREQYF	TRBV30	TRBD1	TRBJ2-7	many
TGTGCCAGCAACTCAGCCGGTGGGCATCAGCCCCAGCATTTT	CASNSAGGHQPQHF	TRBV12-3/TRBV12-4	.	TRBJ1-5	many
TGCAGCGTTGATCTGGGTACAGATACGCAGTATTTT	CSVDLGTDTQYF	TRBV29-1	.	TRBJ2-3	many
TGTGCCAGCAGCCCCTCAACGGGAGGGTACAATGAGCAGTTCTTC	CASSPSTGGYNEQFF	TRBV7-8	TRBD2	TRBJ2-1	many
TGTGCCAGCAGTCTCTTCGAGAATCAGCCCCAGCATTTT	CASSLFENQPQHF	TRBV12-3/TRBV12-4	.	TRBJ1-5	.
TGTGCCAGCAGTCCGTCATTCCAACTCCTCCGCTCCTCCTCCTACGAGCAGTACTTC	CASSPSFQLLRSSSYEQYF	TRBV6-5	.	TRBJ2-7	many
TGCGCCAGCAGTGACGATCGAGGGGGCCGTAATTCACCCCTCCACTTT	CASSDDRGGRNSPLHF	TRBV10-2	TRBD1	TRBJ1-6	medium-sized
TGTGCCAGCAGCCCCGGGGACGAGCAGTACTTC	CASSPGDEQYF	TRBV12-3/TRBV12-4	.	TRBJ2-7	few
TGTGCCAGCAGTTACAGGGGACAGGGGTATGGCTACACCTTC	CASSYRGQGYGYTF	TRBV6-5	TRBD1	TRBJ1-2	.
TGTGCCAGCTCAGGGATGGTAGGAAATGAGCAGTTCTTC	CASSGMVGNEQFF	TRBV27	.	TRBJ2-1	once
TGTGCCAGCAGAGGGACAGGGGACACTGAAGCTTTCTTT	CASRGTGDTEAFF	TRBV12-3/TRBV12-4	TRBD1	TRBJ1-1	few
TGCGCCAGCAGCATGAGAGCTGAAAAACTGTTTTTT	CASSMRAEKLFF	TRBV5-1	.	TRBJ1-4	many
TGTGCCAGCAGGTTTAGCGGGGGCAATGAGCAGTTCTTC	CASRFSGGNEQFF	TRBV7-9	TRBD2	TRBJ2-1	many
TGTGCCAGCAGCTTACACAATGAGCAGTTCTTC	CASSLHNEQFF	TRBV7-9	.	TRBJ2-1	few
TGTGCCAGCAGCTTTGGACAGGGTGAGGGTGAGCAGTTCTTC	CASSFGQGEGEQFF	TRBV7-9	TRBD1	TRBJ2-1	many
TGTGCCAGCAGCTTTAGTGTAAAGGGTAACGAGCAGTACTTC	CASSFSVKGNEQYF	TRBV7-9	.	TRBJ2-7	.
TGTGCCAGCAGCCCGGGGCACACCGGGGAGCTGTTTTTT	CASSPGHTGELFF	TRBV5-5	.	TRBJ2-2	many
TGCAGCGGCTCGAGGGGACCTGAAGCTTTCTTT	CSGSRGPEAFF	TRBV29-1	.	TRBJ1-1	many